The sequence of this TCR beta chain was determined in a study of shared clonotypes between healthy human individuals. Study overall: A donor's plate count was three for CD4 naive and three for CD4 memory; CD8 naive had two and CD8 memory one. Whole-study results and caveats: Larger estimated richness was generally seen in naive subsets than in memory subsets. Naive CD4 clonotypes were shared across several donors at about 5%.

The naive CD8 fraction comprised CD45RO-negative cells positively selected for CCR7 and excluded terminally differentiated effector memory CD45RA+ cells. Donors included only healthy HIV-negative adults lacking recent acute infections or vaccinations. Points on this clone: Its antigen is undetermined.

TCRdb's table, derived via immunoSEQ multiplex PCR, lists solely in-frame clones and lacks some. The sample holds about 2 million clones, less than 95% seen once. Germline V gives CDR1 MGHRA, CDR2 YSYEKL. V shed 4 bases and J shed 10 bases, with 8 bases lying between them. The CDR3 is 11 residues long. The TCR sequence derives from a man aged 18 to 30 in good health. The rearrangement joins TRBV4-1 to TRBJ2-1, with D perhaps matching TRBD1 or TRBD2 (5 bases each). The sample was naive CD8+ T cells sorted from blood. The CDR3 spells CASSLEGEQFF. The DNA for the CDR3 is TGCGCCAGCAGCCTAGAGGGGGAGCAGTTCTTC.